These T cell receptor beta chains were read from a single sample in a study of identical twins. From the 5' RACE reads, TCRdb called clonotypes with MiXCR, one entry per CDR3 protein. Here the sample spans 200,000 to 300,000 distinct CDR3 sequences, approximately 10% being singletons. The sample consisted of memory T cells sorted from blood. These TCRs come from a man in his fifties in good health. Both conserved end residues are part of each CDR3. The D gene is left open where the match is weak. A clone size is listed for some rows: how often the clone was seen (once, few, many), or a class if it is expanded.

>.|TRBV5-1|many|TRBJ1-3
TGCGCCAGCAGCTTGCGCCCGGAGTCTGGAAACACCATATATTTT
CASSLRPESGNTIYF
>TRBD2|TRBV19|many|TRBJ2-7
TGTGCCAGTAGTCTCGCTAGCGGGAGCGTGCAGTACTTC
CASSLASGSVQYF
>TRBD1|TRBV11-2|few|TRBJ2-1
TGTGCCAGCAGCTTCGGGACAGGTAACTACAATGAGCAGTTCTTC
CASSFGTGNYNEQFF
>.|TRBV20-1|.|TRBJ1-5
TGCAGTGCTATGAACCGGGGCAATCAGCCCCAGCATTTT
CSAMNRGNQPQHF
>.|TRBV7-2|.|TRBJ2-7
TGTGCCAGCAGCCGCGAGACTAGTGCCTACGAGCAGTACTTC
CASSRETSAYEQYF
>.|TRBV29-1|.|TRBJ2-2
TGCAGCGTCGGAGTAGCGGCGAACACCGGGGAGCTGTTTTTT
CSVGVAANTGELFF
>.|TRBV28|many|TRBJ1-2
TGTGCCAGCGGTATCCGCAGGGTTGGCTACACCTTC
CASGIRRVGYTF
>.|TRBV23-1|.|TRBJ2-5
TGCGCCAGCAGTCCCCTCCGGGGAGTTGGAGAGACCCAGTACTTC
CASSPLRGVGETQYF
>.|TRBV4-3|many|TRBJ1-6
TGCGCCAGCAGCCAAGATGGGGTGGATTACTCACCCCTCCACTTT
CASSQDGVDYSPLHF
>.|TRBV20-1|many|TRBJ1-1
TGCAGTGCTAGCCGGGGGGCGTGGTACACTGAAGCTTTCTTT
CSASRGAWYTEAFF
>TRBD2|TRBV7-9|many|TRBJ2-5
TGTGCCAGCAGCCGAAACGGACTAGCCGGGGAGACCCAGTACTTC
CASSRNGLAGETQYF
>.|TRBV4-1|many|TRBJ1-6
TGCGCCAGCAGCCAAGAGACTTCACCCCTCCACTTT
CASSQETSPLHF
>TRBD2|TRBV5-1|few|TRBJ2-5
TGCGCCAGCAGCTTGGGGACTAGCGGGAAACAAGAGACCCAGTACTTC
CASSLGTSGKQETQYF
>.|TRBV7-9|many|TRBJ2-7
TGTGCCAGCAGCTCCCTCCGGGACACTAGCTCCTACGAGCAGTACTTC
CASSSLRDTSSYEQYF
>TRBD2|TRBV20-1|many|TRBJ2-1
TGCAGTGCTAGGGCGGCTAGCGGGGGGATCTACAATGAGCAGTTCTTC
CSARAASGGIYNEQFF
>.|TRBV10-1|.|TRBJ2-7
TGCGCCAGCAACCTTGGGGGACTCGAGAGGAGCTACGAGCAGTACTTC
CASNLGGLERSYEQYF
>TRBD2|TRBV4-3|many|TRBJ2-1
TGCGCCAGCAGCCAAGCCAGCGGGAGTCGGTTCTTC
CASSQASGSRFF
>TRBD1|TRBV28|many|TRBJ1-5
TGTGCCAGCAGTGTCTACAGGGGGCGCATTCAGCCCCAGCATTTT
CASSVYRGRIQPQHF
>TRBD1|TRBV6-2/TRBV6-3|.|TRBJ2-2
TGTGCCAGCAGCCTCACCCGGACAGGGGGTAGCGGGGAGCTGTTTTTT
CASSLTRTGGSGELFF
>.|TRBV20-1|few|TRBJ2-5
TGCAGTGCTAGAGAAAGGGGGTCGTACCAAGAGACCCAGTACTTC
CSARERGSYQETQYF
>TRBD1|TRBV7-2|.|TRBJ1-4
TGTGCCAGCAGCCCTCAGGGACAGGGCGGAAAACTGTTTTTT
CASSPQGQGGKLFF
>.|TRBV20-1|few|TRBJ2-1
TGCAGTGCTAGGGATCTCAGGGGAGGAAACTACAATGAGCAGTTCTTC
CSARDLRGGNYNEQFF
>.|TRBV10-3|many|TRBJ1-1
TGTGCCATCAGTGAGTCTTCGGCAGGAGTGAACACTGAAGCTTTCTTT
CAISESSAGVNTEAFF
>.|TRBV9|many|TRBJ2-1
TGTGCCAGCAGCGTAGTTGGCAGGGGGGCTTACAATGAGCAGTTCTTC
CASSVVGRGAYNEQFF
>TRBD2|TRBV2|.|TRBJ2-7
TGTGCCAGCAGGGCTAGCGGTTCCTCCTACGAGCAGTACTTC
CASRASGSSYEQYF
>TRBD1|TRBV7-8|many|TRBJ1-2
TGTGCCAGCAGCTTAGGGCCCACAGGGGATGGCTACACCTTC
CASSLGPTGDGYTF
>.|TRBV3-1|.|TRBJ2-2
TGTGCCAGCAGCCTCGTCTTAAGCGGGGAGCTGTTTTTT
CASSLVLSGELFF
>.|TRBV3-1|.|TRBJ1-6
TGTGCCAGCAGCCAATCTTCTAATTCACCCCTCCACTTT
CASSQSSNSPLHF
>.|TRBV4-3|few|TRBJ2-3
TGCGCCAGCAGCCAAGATAGCGGCCAGGGAGATACGCAGTATTTT
CASSQDSGQGDTQYF
>.|TRBV7-2|many|TRBJ1-4
TGTGCCAGCAGAAGGGGGGGGAGAGGTGAAAAACTGTTTTTT
CASRRGGRGEKLFF
>TRBD1|TRBV30|.|TRBJ2-7
TGTGCCTCCTCCGGGACAGTCTCCTACGAGCAGTACTTC
CASSGTVSYEQYF
>TRBD2|TRBV27|.|TRBJ2-1
TGTGCCAGCCCCTACCAGCGGGGCAACAATGAGCAGTTCTTC
CASPYQRGNNEQFF
>.|TRBV6-2/TRBV6-3|.|TRBJ1-5
TGTGCCAGCAGTTTAACCCGGGGAAATAATCAGCCCCAGCATTTT
CASSLTRGNNQPQHF
>.|TRBV12-3/TRBV12-4|.|TRBJ1-3
TGTGCCAGCGGATTATCATCTGGAAACACCATATATTTT
CASGLSSGNTIYF
>.|TRBV20-1|few|TRBJ1-6
TGCAGTGTCACCACTAAAAATTCACCCCTCCACTTT
CSVTTKNSPLHF
>.|TRBV7-2|few|TRBJ1-1
TGTGCCAGCAGCTTAGTTCGGGGCATGGGCACTGAAGCTTTCTTT
CASSLVRGMGTEAFF
>TRBD2|TRBV2|many|TRBJ2-3
TGTGCCAGCAGTGAAGACGCTAGCGGGACCCTTTTGACAGATACGCAGTATTTT
CASSEDASGTLLTDTQYF
>TRBD1|TRBV10-3|many|TRBJ2-3
TGTGCCATCAGCGAAGGACAGGGGGCTACAGATACGCAGTATTTT
CAISEGQGATDTQYF
>.|TRBV6-2/TRBV6-3|many|TRBJ1-5
TGTGCCAGCAGTTACCCCAATCGGCAGCCCCAGCATTTT
CASSYPNRQPQHF
>TRBD1|TRBV6-1|few|TRBJ2-2
TGTGCCAGCAGGAAGGGGACAGGGGGCTACACCGGGGAGCTGTTTTTT
CASRKGTGGYTGELFF
>.|TRBV7-9|many|TRBJ2-1
TGTGCCAGCAGCTTAGTAGGGGGAGGCTACAATGAGCAGTTCTTC
CASSLVGGGYNEQFF